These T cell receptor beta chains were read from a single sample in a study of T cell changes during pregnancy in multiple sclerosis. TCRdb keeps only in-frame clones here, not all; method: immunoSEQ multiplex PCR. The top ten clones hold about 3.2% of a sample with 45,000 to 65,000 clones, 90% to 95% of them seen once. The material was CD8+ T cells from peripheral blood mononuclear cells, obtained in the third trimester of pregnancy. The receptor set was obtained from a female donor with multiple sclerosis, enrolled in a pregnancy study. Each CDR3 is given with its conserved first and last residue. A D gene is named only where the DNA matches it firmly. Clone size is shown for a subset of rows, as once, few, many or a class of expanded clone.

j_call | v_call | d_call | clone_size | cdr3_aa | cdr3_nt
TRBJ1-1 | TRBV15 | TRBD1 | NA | CATSGDRGDTEAFF | TGTGCCACCAGCGGAGACAGGGGAGACACTGAAGCTTTCTTT
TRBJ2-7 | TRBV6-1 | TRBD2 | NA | CASSEALPGLAYEQYF | TGTGCCAGCAGTGAAGCGCTTCCGGGACTAGCGTACGAGCAGTACTTC
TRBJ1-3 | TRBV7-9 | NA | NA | CASSLVRGPEGGNTIYF | TGTGCCAGCAGCTTAGTTCGAGGTCCTGAGGGTGGAAACACCATATATTTT
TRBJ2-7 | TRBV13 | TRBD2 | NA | CASSSRTSGNYEQYF | TGTGCCAGCAGCTCAAGGACTAGCGGGAACTACGAGCAGTACTTC
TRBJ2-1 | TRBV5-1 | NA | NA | CASSLGSGIYEQFF | TGCGCCAGCAGCTTGGGTTCCGGGATCTATGAGCAGTTCTTC
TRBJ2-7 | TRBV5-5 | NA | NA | CASSLMEGSYEQYF | TGTGCCAGCAGCTTAATGGAGGGGAGCTACGAGCAGTACTTC
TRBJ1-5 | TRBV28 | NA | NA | CASSLTQADNQPQHF | TGTGCCAGCAGTTTGACGCAGGCTGACAATCAGCCCCAGCATTTT
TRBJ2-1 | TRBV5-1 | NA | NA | CASSNGSERYNEQFF | TGCGCCAGCAGCAACGGTAGCGAGAGATACAATGAGCAGTTCTTC
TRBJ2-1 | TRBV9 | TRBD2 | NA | CASSETSGRAGEQFF | TGTGCCAGCAGCGAGACTAGCGGGAGGGCCGGTGAGCAGTTCTTC
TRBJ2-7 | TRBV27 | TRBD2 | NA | CASSLGLAGGYEQYF | TGTGCCAGCAGTTTAGGTCTAGCGGGAGGGTACGAGCAGTACTTC
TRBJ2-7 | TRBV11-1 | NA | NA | CASSLLPLAGRVYEQYF | TGTGCCAGCAGCTTATTACCTTTGGCGGGAAGGGTTTACGAGCAGTACTTC
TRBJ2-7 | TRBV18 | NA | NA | CASSPPLAESYEQYF | TGTGCCAGCTCACCACCTCTAGCTGAGTCCTACGAGCAGTACTTC
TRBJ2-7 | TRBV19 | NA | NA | CASSIFFGGYEQYF | TGTGCCAGTAGTATTTTCTTCGGCGGCTACGAGCAGTACTTC
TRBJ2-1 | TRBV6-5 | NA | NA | CASSYFPGSDNEQFF | TGTGCCAGCAGTTACTTCCCGGGATCCGACAATGAGCAGTTCTTC
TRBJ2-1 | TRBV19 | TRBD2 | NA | CASTPGAAGEQFF | TGTGCCAGTACCCCTGGGGCAGCGGGGGAGCAGTTCTTC
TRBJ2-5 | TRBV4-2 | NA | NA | CASSQVGEETQYF | TGTGCCAGCAGCCAAGTAGGGGAAGAGACCCAGTACTTC
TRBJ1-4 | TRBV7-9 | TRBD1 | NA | CASSPKGQRLGKLFF | TGTGCCAGCAGCCCGAAGGGACAGCGGCTTGGAAAACTGTTTTTT
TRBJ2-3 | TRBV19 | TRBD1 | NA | CASSDDLGQFSTDTQYF | TGTGCCAGTAGCGACGACTTGGGACAGTTTAGCACAGATACGCAGTATTTT
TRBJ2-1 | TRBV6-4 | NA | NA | CASSDLAENYNEQFF | TGTGCCAGCAGTGACTTAGCGGAGAATTACAATGAGCAGTTCTTC
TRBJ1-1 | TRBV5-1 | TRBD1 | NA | CASSLEAGGASAFF | TGCGCCAGCAGCTTGGAGGCAGGGGGCGCCTCAGCTTTCTTT
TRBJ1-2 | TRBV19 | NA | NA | CASIGGEPGYTF | TGTGCCAGTATTGGAGGGGAGCCTGGCTACACCTTC
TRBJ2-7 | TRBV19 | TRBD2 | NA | CASSSSGFISYEQYF | TGTGCCAGTAGCAGTAGCGGGTTTATTTCCTACGAGCAGTACTTC
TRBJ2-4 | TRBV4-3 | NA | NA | CASSKGGGQNIQYF | TGCGCCAGCAGTAAGGGAGGGGGGCAAAACATTCAGTACTTC
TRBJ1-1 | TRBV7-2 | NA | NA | CASSPGKGNTEAFF | TGTGCCAGCAGCCCAGGGAAGGGGAACACTGAAGCTTTCTTT
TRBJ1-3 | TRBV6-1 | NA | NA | CASSEIYDSSGNTIYF | TGTGCCAGCAGTGAAATTTACGACTCCTCTGGAAACACCATATATTTT
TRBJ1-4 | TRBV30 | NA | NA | CAWSVGHNEKLFF | TGTGCCTGGAGCGTTGGGCATAATGAAAAACTGTTTTTT
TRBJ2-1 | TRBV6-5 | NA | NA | CASSYGQVSPNEQFF | TGTGCCAGCAGTTACGGTCAGGTATCTCCCAATGAGCAGTTCTTC
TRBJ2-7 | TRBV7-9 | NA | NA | CASSLLGQDEQYF | TGTGCCAGCAGCTTATTGGGACAAGACGAGCAGTACTTC
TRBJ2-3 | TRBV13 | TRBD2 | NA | CASSWPTSGRGDTQYF | TGTGCCAGCAGCTGGCCAACTAGCGGGAGAGGCGATACGCAGTATTTT
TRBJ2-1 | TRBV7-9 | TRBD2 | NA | CASRLGGSSYNEQFF | TGTGCCAGCAGGCTGGGCGGGAGCTCCTACAATGAGCAGTTCTTC
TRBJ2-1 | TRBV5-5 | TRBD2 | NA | CASSSLAGGPRDEQFF | TGTGCCAGCAGTTCCTTAGCGGGAGGGCCGAGGGATGAGCAGTTCTTC
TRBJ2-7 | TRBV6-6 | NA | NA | CATPGRECHYEQYF | TGTGCCACCCCGGGTCGGGAGTGTCACTACGAGCAGTACTTC
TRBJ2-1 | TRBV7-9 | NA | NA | CASSSGLPNEQFF | TGTGCCAGCAGCTCGGGACTCCCCAATGAGCAGTTCTTC
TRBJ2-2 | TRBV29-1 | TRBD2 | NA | CSVLLAGVGAGELFF | TGCAGCGTGCTACTAGCGGGAGTCGGCGCCGGGGAGCTGTTTTTT
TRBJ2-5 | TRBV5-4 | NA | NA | CASSLALQGETQYF | TGTGCCAGCAGCTTGGCCCTTCAGGGGGAGACCCAGTACTTC
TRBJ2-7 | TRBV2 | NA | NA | CASSDASGAGNYEQYF | TGTGCCAGCAGTGACGCGTCAGGGGCCGGGAACTACGAGCAGTACTTC
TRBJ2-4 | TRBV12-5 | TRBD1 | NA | CASGLFTGGLNIQYF | TGTGCTAGTGGCCTATTTACAGGGGGCCTAAACATTCAGTACTTC
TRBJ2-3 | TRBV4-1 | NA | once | CASRREDMQYF | TGCGCCAGCAGACGGGAAGATATGCAGTATTTT
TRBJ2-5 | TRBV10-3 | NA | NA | CAISEAGETQYF | TGTGCCATCAGTGAGGCCGGAGAGACCCAGTACTTC
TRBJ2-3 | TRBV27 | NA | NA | CASRKGATDTQYF | TGTGCCAGCAGGAAAGGGGCCACAGATACGCAGTATTTT